This T cell receptor beta chain was recorded in a study of beta chain features in type 1 diabetes. The sequenced template was cDNA made from the entire isolated RNA. TCRdb keeps only in-frame clones here, not all; method: immunoSEQ multiplex PCR. This table has 970,000 or so clones, roughly a sixth appearing once. CDR1 is SGHTA, CDR2 FQGTGA, per germline. The V end lost 2 bases, the J end lost 1 base, and 5 bases lay between the germline ends. CDR3 length: 13 amino acids. This clone was detected only a few times. The sample taken for sequencing was naive CD4+ T cells from blood. This TCR was recovered from a woman between 18 and 29 years old in good health. The chain carries TRBV7-3 and TRBJ1-1; no clear D. CDR3 nucleotide sequence: TGTGCCAGCAGCTTAGGGAAGAACACTGAAGCTTTCTTT. This codes for CASSLGKNTEAFF.